Each of the 25 T cell receptor beta chains below was sequenced from the same sample in a study of shared clonotypes between healthy human individuals. The table came from immunoSEQ multiplex PCR; TCRdb's copy has only in-frame clones and leaves some out. This sample has some 2,500,000 clones, with 80% to 95% found just once. Sample: naive CD4+ T cells from PBMCs. The subset is: CD45RA+ positively selected. Source of these receptors: a young man in good health. Some clones in this sample may be carry-over from other donors' samples.

This chain links TRBV7-2 with TRBJ2-7, with D unclear. The CDR3 spans 14 residues. Germline V gene data show CDR1 as SGHTA and CDR2 as FQGNSA. Trimming left V 2 bases short and J 3 bases short, with 11 bases between. The CDR3 DNA reads as TGTGCCAGCAGCTTAACCAGGTTAATCTACGAGCAGTACTTC. This sequence encodes CASSLTRLIYEQYF.

V usage is TRBV12-5 and J usage is TRBJ2-3; 10 bases are shared with TRBD2. Trimming took 4 bases from V and 4 from J; bases not matched to a gene: 5. This CDR3 comprises 15 residues. CDR1 and CDR2 (germline): LGHNT, FRNRAP. CDR3 region: CASGSGLAEADTQYF. Written as DNA, the CDR3 is TGTGCTAGTGGTTCCGGACTAGCGGAGGCAGATACGCAGTATTTT.

The chain joins TRBV29-1 to TRBJ2-2; 8 bases map to TRBD1. Germline V lookup: CDR1 SQVTM, CDR2 ANQGSEA. Trimming cost V 6 bases and J 12 bases; bases outside gene matches: 15. The CDR3 consists of 14 residues. CDR3 loop: CSVRTDRAGGKLFF. The CDR3 region has the DNA TGCAGCGTGCGAACGGACAGGGCCGGTGGGAAGCTGTTTTTT.

The chain is built from TRBV2 and TRBJ2-2; D remains ambiguous. The germline V and J ends were trimmed by 7 bases and 0 bases, with 9 bases remaining between them. The germline gives CDR1 SNHLY, CDR2 FYNNEI. This CDR3 region has 14 residues. The CDR3 bases are TGTGCCAGCATTCTACACGCGAACACCGGGGAGCTGTTTTTT. Encoded protein: CASILHANTGELFF. The full variable domain, with the rest looked up from reference TRBV2 and TRBJ2-2, is EPEVTQTPSHQVTQMGQEVILRCVPISNHLYFYWYRQILGQKVEFLVSFYNNEISEKSEIFDDQFSVERPDGSNFTLKIRSTKLEDSAMYFCASILHANTGELFFGEGSRLTVL.

This rearrangement joins TRBV5-4 to TRBJ1-3; the D gene is possibly TRBD1 (5 bases). CDR3 length equals 17 residues. The V end was cut by 3 bases, the J end by 0 bases, with 16 bases between. Germline V lookup: CDR1 SGHNT, CDR2 YYREEE (reference sequence). CDR3 DNA: TGTGCCAGCAGCTCCGGTTTAGGGGACCACTCTGGAAACACCATATATTTT. Amino acid sequence: CASSSGLGDHSGNTIYF.

This chain uses TRBV7-2 with TRBJ1-5; no reliable D call. The CDR3 loop spans 16 amino acids. V was clipped by 2 bases and J by 7 bases, with 18 bases between them. CDR1 is SGHTA and CDR2 is FQGNSA in the germline V gene. The CDR3 coding sequence is TGTGCCAGCAGCTTATATTCAGCACTACAAGGACAGCCCCAGCATTTT. Translating it yields CASSLYSALQGQPQHF.

In this sample, this clone turned up once. The J gene is TRBJ2-5, the V gene TRBV7-2; 7 nucleotides align to TRBD2. The J segment lost 2 bases and the V segment lost 5 bases, leaving 8 bases of the junction unmatched. The CDR3 loop spans 15 amino acids. Germline V gene data show CDR1 as SGHTA and CDR2 as FQGNSA. The CDR3 nucleotides are TGTGCCAGCAGCCACCGGTCTAGCGGACAAGAGACCCAGTACTTC. Translation gives CASSHRSSGQETQYF.

The chain carries TRBV5-1 and TRBJ1-1; 8 bases align to TRBD1. The CDR3 has 14 amino acids. The germline V gene has CDR1 SGHRS and CDR2 YFSETQ. With 3 bases clipped from V and 2 bases from J, the junction kept 3 bases outside the gene matches. Here the CDR3 reads CASSWAGGNTEAFF. The CDR3 nucleotides read TGCGCCAGCAGCTGGGCAGGGGGCAACACTGAAGCTTTCTTT.

This chain connects TRBV6-6 to TRBJ2-7; TRBD1 might be the D (7 bases). V was clipped by 0 bases and J by 6 bases, with 15 bases between them. This CDR3 is 15 amino acids long. Germline assignment: CDR1 MNHNY and CDR2 SVGAGI (reference sequence). The CDR3 protein is CASSYSDRAGLEQYF. The CDR3 DNA reads as TGTGCCAGCAGTTACTCTGACAGGGCGGGACTCGAGCAGTACTTC.

The chain couples TRBV30 to TRBJ2-3, with 12 bases matching TRBD2. The trim removed 2 bases at V and 1 base at J, leaving 19 bases unmatched. The CDR3 contains 21 residues. Germline-derived CDR1 and CDR2 are GTSNPN and SVGIG (reference sequence). In nucleotides, the CDR3 is TGTGCCTGGAGTAAAGGGCTGCGGGCTAGCGGGAGGGAAAGGGGCACAGATACGCAGTATTTT. As protein: CAWSKGLRASGRERGTDTQYF.

On this clone itself: The sample carries other DNA sequences with the same CDR3. The chain employs TRBV7-2 and TRBJ2-1, with D unresolved. Trimming stripped 0 bases from V and 7 bases from J, with 4 bases between. CDR3 size: 12 residues. Germline V gene data show CDR1 as SGHTA and CDR2 as FQGNSA. CDR3 sequence (DNA): TGTGCCAGCAGCTTAGCGGTAAATGAGCAGTTCTTC. Amino acid sequence: CASSLAVNEQFF.

The chain carries TRBV18 and TRBJ2-3, with 10 bases identical to TRBD1. The germline V gene encodes CDR1 KGHSH and CDR2 LQKENI. There are 15 residues in the CDR3. V shed 3 bases, J shed 3 bases, and the junction held 3 bases outside the gene matches. The DNA of the CDR3 is TGTGCCAGCTCACCTGGGACAGGGGTAACAGATACGCAGTATTTT. Amino acid sequence: CASSPGTGVTDTQYF. The full variable domain, with the rest looked up from reference TRBV18 and TRBJ2-3, is NAGVMQNPRHLVRRRGQEARLRCSPMKGHSHVYWYRQLPEEGLKFMVYLQKENIIDESGMPKERFSAEFPKEGPSILRIQQVVRGDSAAYFCASSPGTGVTDTQYFGPGTRLTVL.

CDR3 nucleotide sequence: TGTGCCAGCAACAGAGCGCCGAGGAACAATCAGCCCCAGCATTTT. Its protein product is CASNRAPRNNQPQHF. The chain couples TRBV6-1 to TRBJ1-5, with no clear D. CDR1 and CDR2 from the germline V gene are MNHNS and SASEGT. V shed 7 bases and J shed 3 bases, with 16 bases lying between them. The CDR3 has 15 residues.

This clone showed up just once. The V gene is TRBV27, the J gene TRBJ1-1; D not certain. Trimming shortened V by 5 bases and J by 1 base, and 11 bases separated the two germline ends. CDR3 length: 14 amino acids. Germline lookup yields CDR1 MNHEY and CDR2 SMNVEV (reference sequence). Written as DNA, the CDR3 is TGTGCCAGCAGTCAAAGAGGACGGAACACTGAAGCTTTCTTT. This codes for CASSQRGRNTEAFF.

The genes are TRBV28 and TRBJ1-2; no clear D. Germline CDR1 is MDHEN and CDR2 is SYDVKM. The CDR3 is 14 residues long. Trimming took 5 bases from V and 1 from J, leaving 11 bases between them. Here the CDR3 reads CASSPVLLNYGYTF. DNA for the CDR3: TGTGCCAGCAGTCCAGTACTACTTAACTATGGCTACACCTTC.

The chain combines TRBV10-1 with TRBJ1-4, with 7 bases lining up with TRBD1. CDR3 length equals 18 residues. Germline trimming cut 10 bases from V and 3 bases from J; bases unmatched to any gene: 20. Germline V gene lookup returns CDR1 WNHNN and CDR2 SYGVQD (reference sequence). CDR3 amino acids: CANFVGDSGLRANEKLFF. In DNA, the CDR3 is TGCGCCAACTTCGTCGGGGACAGTGGTTTGCGGGCTAATGAAAAACTGTTTTTT.

The genes are TRBV7-2 and TRBJ2-5; a possible D gene is TRBD2 (5 bases). V lost 4 bases to trimming and J lost 2 bases, with 11 bases between them. The CDR3 spans 14 residues. CDR1 and CDR2 (germline): SGHTA, FQGNSA. The CDR3 DNA reads as TGTGCCAGCAGCTCGCGATCGGGGCAAGAGACCCAGTACTTC. Encoded protein: CASSSRSGQETQYF.

The chain couples TRBV28 to TRBJ2-1, with 11 positions matching TRBD2. The V gene end was trimmed by 6 bases and the J gene end by 9 bases; junction bases not matched to a gene: 10. The CDR3 is 15 amino acids. The V gene's germline CDR1 is MDHEN and CDR2 SYDVKM. CDR3 nucleotides: TGTGCCAGCAGCCTAGCGGGAGGATCGAATCCTGAGCAGTTCTTC. Protein product: CASSLAGGSNPEQFF.

As for this clone: The sample carries other DNA sequences with the same CDR3. The chain joins TRBV6-6 to TRBJ2-1, with D uncertain. This CDR3 has 15 amino acids. V dropped 2 bases and J dropped 0 bases, with 8 bases sitting between them. CDR1 is MNHNY, CDR2 SVGAGI, per germline (reference sequence). CDR3 residues: CASSYGGSSYNEQFF. The DNA of the CDR3 is TGTGCCAGCAGTTACGGCGGAAGCTCCTACAATGAGCAGTTCTTC.

The rearrangement links TRBV27 to TRBJ2-1; 12 bases fit TRBD2. The CDR3 covers 14 residues. The junction had 7 bases not matched to a gene; V was cut back by 10 bases and J by 6 bases. Germline CDR1 and CDR2: MNHEY and SMNVEV (reference sequence). The chain's CDR3 is CATRTSGAGNEQFF. For the CDR3, the DNA is TGTGCCACCCGGACTAGCGGGGCCGGCAATGAGCAGTTCTTC.

J is TRBJ2-7 and V is TRBV10-3, with 8 bases that match TRBD2. This CDR3 is 14 amino acids long. With 0 bases clipped from V and 6 bases from J, the junction kept 4 bases outside the gene matches. Per germline, CDR1 ENHRY and CDR2 SYGVKD. In nucleotides, the CDR3 is TGTGCCATCAGTGAGTCAAGCGGGAGTCTCGAGCAGTACTTC. This codes for CAISESSGSLEQYF.

As to this clone: One end of the junction does not line up with germline, which may come from a read error. Other nucleotide sequences from this sample produce the same CDR3. V usage is TRBV7-2 and J usage is TRBJ2-7; no reliable D call. Per germline, CDR1 SGHTA and CDR2 FQGNSA. This CDR3 comprises 15 residues. Written as DNA, the CDR3 is TGTGCCAGCAGCTTAGGGCAGAGCCTTACCTACGAGCAGTACTTT. It translates to CASSLGQSLTYEQYF. Filled out from reference TRBV7-2 and TRBJ2-7, the complete variable domain reads GAGVSQSPSNKVTEKGKDVELRCDPISGHTALYWYRQSLGQGLEFLIYFQGNSAPDKSGLPSDRFSAERTGGSVSTLTIQRTQQEDSAVYLCASSLGQSLTYEQYFGPGTRLTVT.

The J gene is TRBJ1-3, the V gene TRBV28; TRBD1 aligns across 8 bases. The CDR3 loop spans 15 amino acids. J gave up 2 bases and V 3 bases, and 3 bases lay outside the gene matches. The germline gives CDR1 MDHEN, CDR2 SYDVKM. The CDR3 loop is CASSFPRGPGNTIYF. CDR3 sequence (DNA): TGTGCCAGCAGTTTCCCCAGGGGGCCTGGAAACACCATATATTTT.

This sequence joins TRBV19 and TRBJ2-7; 7 positions match TRBD1. CDR1 and CDR2 from the germline V gene are LNHDA and SQIVND (reference sequence). CDR3 length: 14 residues. J was trimmed by 2 bases and V by 3 bases; bases with no gene match: 4. CDR3 nucleotide sequence: TGTGCCAGTAGTATGGACAGGAGGCCCTACGAGCAGTACTTC. Translating gives CASSMDRRPYEQYF.

The chain links TRBV5-8 to TRBJ2-5; 9 bases fit TRBD2. V trimming: 3 bases; J trimming: 2 bases; junction bases outside the gene matches: 2. The CDR3 has 14 residues. Germline values: CDR1 SGHTS, CDR2 YDEGEE. This chain's CDR3 is CASSSTSGQETQYF. DNA of the CDR3: TGTGCCAGCAGCTCAACTAGCGGGCAAGAGACCCAGTACTTC.